This TCR beta chain was recorded in a study of blood T cell repertoires in COVID-19. Study summary: Sources were T cells, B-cell-depleted T cells, or PBMCs; the material itself was cDNA or gDNA.

Original methodology: Reference gene primer amplification gave estimated nucleated cell counts. Sequencing used immunoSEQ multiplex PCR; TCRdb keeps in-frame clones, though not all of them. V, J and clone size derive from that table, while D and trimming were established from the DNA sequence. Among about 360,000 clones listed, roughly 86% were seen once. Sequencing was done on a sample of peripheral blood. The source is a human donor in a cohort sampled during active COVID-19.

The CDR3 DNA is TGTGCCAGCAGCTTAGTTAGGGGGAATTCACCCCTCCACTTT. Its protein product is CASSLVRGNSPLHF. The gene calls are TRBV7-9 and TRBJ1-6; D is possibly TRBD1 (6 bases). The V end was cut by 1 base, the J end by 7 bases, with 8 bases between. From germline, CDR1 is SEHNR and CDR2 FQNEAQ (reference sequence). CDR3 length equals 14 residues. The full variable domain, rest sourced from reference TRBV7-9 and TRBJ1-6, is DTGVSQNPRHKITKRGQNVTFRCDPISEHNRLYWYRQTLGQGPEFLTYFQNEAQLEKSRLLSDRFSAERPKGSFSTLEIQRTEQGDSAMYLCASSLVRGNSPLHFGNGTRLTVT.